This T cell receptor beta chain comes out of a study of cytomegalovirus exposure and HLA in healthy donors. Vbeta (60) and Jbeta (13) primers were used in the PCR. Clones were sequenced by immunoSEQ multiplex PCR, and TCRdb holds only the in-frame ones, with some missing. Among roughly 99,000 clones, around 72% were seen once, and the ten largest hold 1.8%. Regarding the study as a whole: Across donors, sequencing depth was assumed by presence/absence analyses to be roughly uniform. A later analysis linked some 18,000 TCR beta sequences to HLA alleles at 0.05 false discovery rate. When analyzed later, a missense DCLRE1C variant was found to be linked to TCR beta V- and J-gene trimming.

Germline assignment: CDR1 LGHNA and CDR2 YNFKEQ. The V and J ends lost 1 base and 1 base, in that order; junction bases with no gene match: 6. CDR3 length equals 17 residues. Notes on this clone: Antigen unknown.

The rearrangement joins TRBV4-2 to TRBJ2-3; 9 bases agree with TRBD2. The TCR was taken from a male donor in good health and CMV-seronegative. The sample consisted of PBMCs. CDR3 in amino acids: CASSQAARLAGTDTQYF. CDR3 nucleotide sequence: TGTGCCAGCAGCCAAGCCGCGAGACTAGCGGGCACAGATACGCAGTATTTT.